These 8 T cell receptor beta chains share one sample of origin, sequenced in a study of blood T cell repertoires in COVID-19 (dated by TCRdb to the early 2020s). Library creation used the immunoSEQ multiplex PCR assay. Entries here come from immuneACCESS through TCRdb and include only in-frame sequences with V and J called. Some clones fail to appear in such tables; in the studies checked, an unresolved V gene covers under half of the shortfall, and the cause of the remainder is unknown. This sample is represented by roughly 260,000 clones; around 90% of them were singletons. The ten largest clones represent less than 5% of the sample. The sequenced material came from peripheral blood. These receptors were obtained from a man in his sixties who had recovered from COVID-19.

V gene TRBV10-1 combines with J gene TRBJ2-3, with 7 bases identical to TRBD1. The CDR3 is 14 residues long. V shed 2 bases and J 6 bases; nucleotides not matched to a gene: 5. CDR1 is WNHNN and CDR2 is SYGVQD in the germline V gene (reference sequence). The CDR3 spells CASSEGQALDTQYF. In DNA, the CDR3 is TGCGCCAGCAGTGAGGGACAGGCCTTGGATACGCAGTATTTT.

In DNA form, the CDR3 reads TGTGCCAGCAGTTACTCCGGAGGACAGGGCACAGATACGCAGTATTTT. Translating gives CASSYSGGQGTDTQYF. The V call is TRBV6-5, the J call TRBJ2-3; 7 nucleotides line up with TRBD1. Germline V CDR1 and CDR2: MNHEY, SVGAGI. The CDR3 consists of 16 residues. J gave up 1 base and V 0 bases, and 4 bases lay outside the gene matches.

The rearrangement joins TRBV5-1 to TRBJ2-5; 15 bases line up with TRBD2. The CDR3 contains 16 residues. V gave up 2 bases and J gave up 5 bases; unmatched junction bases: 4. CDR1 and CDR2 from the germline V gene are SGHRS and YFSETQ. CDR3 residues: CASSFGLAGGPETQYF. DNA of the CDR3: TGCGCCAGCAGCTTTGGACTAGCGGGGGGGCCCGAGACCCAGTACTTC.

The rearrangement joins TRBV9 to TRBJ2-7, with D possibly TRBD1 on 5 matching bases. V was clipped by 3 bases and J by 5 bases, with 15 bases between them. The CDR3 covers 14 residues. Germline V gives CDR1 SGDLS, CDR2 YYNGEE. Here the CDR3 reads CASSADSPANEQYF. In DNA, the CDR3 is TGTGCCAGCAGCGCCGACAGCCCGGCCAACGAGCAGTACTTC.

This clone was observed a handful of times. V and J are TRBV4-2 and TRBJ1-6; 7 bases are a match to TRBD1. The V segment lost 3 bases and the J segment 0 bases; nucleotides outside the gene matches: 8. This CDR3 region has 18 residues. The V gene's germline CDR1 is LGHNA and CDR2 YNFKEQ. CDR3 nucleotides: TGTGCCAGCAGCCACGACAGGGTTAGTAGCTCCTATAATTCACCCCTCCACTTT. Protein sequence: CASSHDRVSSSYNSPLHF.

This chain joins TRBV6-5 and TRBJ2-1, with TRBD1 matching over 9 bases. V was pared by 6 bases and J by 0 bases, with 3 bases of the junction left unmatched. Germline CDR1 and CDR2: MNHEY and SVGAGI. The CDR3 spans 15 residues. The CDR3 sequence: CASRQGASSYNEQFF. DNA of the CDR3: TGTGCCAGCAGACAGGGGGCGAGCTCCTACAATGAGCAGTTCTTC.

The V call is TRBV12-3 or TRBV12-4, the J call TRBJ1-1, with 11 bases fitting TRBD1. This CDR3 has 13 residues. Trimming cost V 10 bases and J 3 bases; bases outside gene matches: 4. CDR3 bases: TGTGCCACCAGGACAGGGGGCCACACTGAAGCTTTCTTT. Its protein product is CATRTGGHTEAFF.

The chain uses TRBV29-1 and TRBJ1-2; possible D gene TRBD1, 5 bases. The CDR3 loop spans 13 amino acids. CDR1 and CDR2 from the germline V gene are SQVTM and ANQGSEA. V was clipped by 2 bases and J by 6 bases, with 13 bases between them. For the CDR3, the DNA is TGCAGCGTTGAAAGGGGAATATCTAATGGCTACACCTTC. It translates to CSVERGISNGYTF.